These 8 T cell receptor beta chains were sequenced from one sample in a study of control samples from healthy donors and cancer patients. The data were produced by immunoSEQ multiplex PCR, yet TCRdb's version contains in-frame clones alone and is incomplete. The table includes approximately 170,000 clones, around 90% detected once. The source material was blood. Receptors were obtained from a woman aged 45-59 years in good health.

The chain couples TRBV28 to TRBJ2-6; D tentatively fits TRBD1 or TRBD2 (5 bases each). Germline CDR1 and CDR2: MDHEN and SYDVKM. The CDR3 runs to 18 residues. Trimming took 5 bases from V and 3 from J, leaving 20 bases between them. This chain's CDR3 is CASSELTGGWVGANVLTF. In DNA form, the CDR3 reads TGTGCCAGCAGTGAACTTACAGGAGGCTGGGTTGGGGCCAACGTCCTGACTTTC. Drawing the rest from reference TRBV28 and TRBJ2-6, the complete variable domain is DVKVTQSSRYLVKRTGEKVFLECVQDMDHENMFWYRQDPGLGLRLIYFSYDVKMKEKGDIPEGYSVSREKKERFSLILESASTNQTSMYLCASSELTGGWVGANVLTFGAGSRLTVL.

The chain links TRBV2 to TRBJ1-3; D is ambiguous. Trimming cost V 0 bases and J 7 bases, with 1 base left between them. CDR3 length: 11 amino acids. CDR1 and CDR2 (germline): SNHLY, FYNNEI. The CDR3, as DNA: TGTGCCAGCAGTGAAGCGAACACCATATATTTT. Translating it yields CASSEANTIYF. Supplemented by reference TRBV2 and TRBJ1-3, the full variable domain reads EPEVTQTPSHQVTQMGQEVILRCVPISNHLYFYWYRQILGQKVEFLVSFYNNEISEKSEIFDDQFSVERPDGSNFTLKIRSTKLEDSAMYFCASSEANTIYFGEGSWLTVV.

This sequence joins TRBV4-3 and TRBJ1-3; D may be TRBD1 (6 bases). Trimming took 0 bases from V and 9 from J, leaving 12 bases between them. Per the germline V gene, CDR1 is LGHNA and CDR2 is YSLEER. This CDR3 contains 14 residues. CDR3 sequence reads: CASSQEAAGATIYF. CDR3 DNA sequence: TGCGCCAGCAGCCAAGAAGCCGCAGGGGCCACCATATATTTT.

The chain joins TRBV2 to TRBJ2-5, with D possibly TRBD1 on 5 matching bases. The CDR3 loop spans 14 amino acids. V dropped 5 bases and J dropped 5 bases, with 15 bases sitting between them. Germline V gene sequence: CDR1 SNHLY, CDR2 FYNNEI. The CDR3 sequence: CASSPDRILETQYF. The CDR3 bases are TGTGCCAGCAGTCCAGACAGAATCCTCGAGACCCAGTACTTC.

V is TRBV20-1 and J is TRBJ1-1, with D possibly matching TRBD1 (6 bases). The CDR3 covers 13 residues. The germline gives CDR1 DFQATT, CDR2 SNEGSKA (reference sequence). Trimming pared 3 bases from V and 5 bases from J, leaving 13 bases between. This CDR3 reads CSASWDTDTEAFF. CDR3 DNA: TGCAGTGCTAGTTGGGACACCGATACTGAAGCTTTCTTT.

The chain joins TRBV7-9 to TRBJ2-5, with D hard to call. The CDR3 has 15 amino acids. Germline V gene lookup returns CDR1 SEHNR and CDR2 FQNEAQ (reference sequence). Trimming pared 5 bases from V and 4 bases from J, leaving 17 bases between. CDR3 in DNA: TGTGCCAGCAGCCCTTCCCGGCCAGTAAGAGAGACCCAGTACTTC. Translated: CASSPSRPVRETQYF.

The chain has TRBV7-8 and TRBJ1-5; D not certain. CDR1 and CDR2 from the germline V gene are SGHVS and FQNEAQ. The CDR3 contains 15 residues. V was clipped by 5 bases and J by 0 bases, with 11 bases between them. The CDR3 DNA reads as TGTGCCAGCAGCCCCATGGAGTATAGCAATCAGCCCCAGCATTTT. It encodes CASSPMEYSNQPQHF.

The rearrangement joins TRBV7-9 to TRBJ2-3; D may match TRBD1 or TRBD2 (5 bases each). Per the germline V gene, CDR1 is SEHNR and CDR2 is FQNEAQ (reference sequence). This CDR3 contains 12 residues. The V and J ends lost 6 bases and 6 bases respectively, with 10 bases between them. The CDR3 region is CASSRGQDTQYF. The CDR3 bases are TGTGCCAGCAGTCGGGGCCAGGATACGCAGTATTTT.